The next 30 T cell receptor beta chains were all read from a single sample in a study of blood T cell repertoires in COVID-19. TCRdb's table, derived via immunoSEQ multiplex PCR, lists solely in-frame clones and lacks some. Of 29,000 or so clones in the sample, about 89% were seen once. Source material: peripheral blood. The receptors here all came from a human donor in a cohort sampled during active COVID-19.

In DNA, the CDR3 is TGTGCCAGCAGCTGGGGACAGGGGAATTACGAGCAGTACTTC. Amino acids: CASSWGQGNYEQYF. The chain is built from TRBV7-2 and TRBJ2-7, with 10 bases that match TRBD1. The germline CDR1 and CDR2 sequences are SGHTA and FQGNSA. The CDR3 loop spans 14 amino acids. V lost 4 bases, J lost 4 bases, and 4 bases stayed unmatched.

This chain links TRBV4-3 with TRBJ1-5, with D possibly TRBD1 on 5 matching bases. The V end was cut by 3 bases, the J end by 6 bases, with 18 bases between. The CDR3 totals 16 residues. Germline V gene sequence: CDR1 LGHNA, CDR2 YSLEER. As DNA, the CDR3 is TGCGCCAGCAGCCACGAAAGACGGGACTGGATTCAGCCCCAGCATTTT. It specifies CASSHERRDWIQPQHF.

The chain joins TRBV6-1 to TRBJ2-7, with a possible D match to TRBD2 (7 bases). The V and J ends lost 1 base and 2 bases respectively, with 9 bases between them. The CDR3 covers 14 residues. The V gene's germline CDR1 is MNHNS and CDR2 SASEGT. The CDR3 sequence is CASSEVGGPYEQYF. Here the CDR3 DNA reads TGTGCCAGCAGTGAAGTCGGGGGGCCCTACGAGCAGTACTTC.

In this sample, this clone turned up once. The CDR3 spells CASARRNGETQYF. CDR3 coding DNA: TGTGCCAGCGCCCGGAGGAACGGAGAGACCCAGTACTTC. This rearrangement joins TRBV6-4 to TRBJ2-5, with TRBD2 as a possible D gene (5 bases). Trimming shortened V by 8 bases and J by 4 bases, and 14 bases separated the two germline ends. The CDR3 runs to 13 residues. Germline lookup yields CDR1 MRHNA and CDR2 SNTAGT.

V gene TRBV5-6 combines with J gene TRBJ1-2; 7 bases line up with TRBD1. CDR3 length equals 16 residues. Per the germline V gene, CDR1 is SGHDT and CDR2 is YYEEEE. The trim removed 2 bases at V and 4 bases at J, leaving 11 bases unmatched. The CDR3 nucleotides read TGTGCCAGCAGCTTAGGACAGGCTGGGGGGCTCTATGGCTACACCTTC. Amino acids: CASSLGQAGGLYGYTF.

The chain uses TRBV5-6 and TRBJ1-2; TRBD1 aligns across 8 bases. Trimming removed 2 bases from V and 8 bases from J; junction bases left unmatched: 5. The CDR3 loop spans 13 amino acids. CDR1 and CDR2 (germline): SGHDT, YYEEEE. This CDR3 is CASSFPGGWGYTF. The CDR3 DNA sequence: TGTGCCAGCAGCTTCCCAGGGGGCTGGGGCTACACCTTC. The complete variable domain, with remaining parts taken from reference TRBV5-6 and TRBJ1-2, reads DAGVTQSPTHLIKTRGQQVTLRCSPKSGHDTVSWYQQALGQGPQFIFQYYEEEERQRGNFPDRFSGHQFPNYSSELNVNALLLGDSALYLCASSFPGGWGYTFGSGTRLTVV.

The genes are TRBV9 and TRBJ1-4; D not resolved. Trimming cost V 4 bases and J 0 bases, with 16 bases left between them. Germline V gives CDR1 SGDLS, CDR2 YYNGEE. This CDR3 is built from 17 residues. In DNA form, the CDR3 reads TGTGCCAGCAGCCCATCGGCGGGTGTTGCAACTAATGAAAAACTGTTTTTT. Translated, it gives CASSPSAGVATNEKLFF.

J is TRBJ2-4 and V is TRBV19; D is perhaps TRBD2 (5 bases). With 7 bases removed from V and 0 bases from J, the gap between germline ends came to 13 bases. The CDR3 is 15 residues long. Germline loops: CDR1 LNHDA, CDR2 SQIVND (reference sequence). The CDR3: CASTADGIAKNIQYF. In DNA form, the CDR3 reads TGTGCCAGTACTGCGGACGGGATAGCCAAAAACATTCAGTACTTC.

The CDR3 DNA reads as TGCGCCAGCAGCCAAGATGCGACAGGGGTGAGTGGCTACACCTTC. Translated: CASSQDATGVSGYTF. This chain connects TRBV4-1 to TRBJ1-2; 8 nucleotides line up with TRBD1. This CDR3 spans 15 amino acids. V shed 0 bases, J shed 7 bases, and the junction held 7 bases outside the gene matches. Germline loops: CDR1 MGHRA, CDR2 YSYEKL.

The rearrangement links TRBV7-9 to TRBJ1-4, with a weak D call TRBD1 (5 bases). Trimming shortened V by 2 bases and J by 5 bases, and 6 bases separated the two germline ends. The V gene's germline CDR1 is SEHNR and CDR2 FQNEAQ (reference sequence). There are 13 residues in the CDR3. The CDR3 DNA sequence: TGTGCCAGCAGCTTACGGACAAATGAAAAACTGTTTTTT. Translating it yields CASSLRTNEKLFF.

The J gene is TRBJ2-1, the V gene TRBV4-1; 8 positions agree with TRBD2. The length of the CDR3 is 17 residues. The V segment lost 0 bases and the J segment 5 bases; nucleotides outside the gene matches: 9. Germline V lookup: CDR1 MGHRA, CDR2 YSYEKL. In DNA, the CDR3 is TGCGCCAGCAGCCAAGATCATGCCAGCGGGGGCAACAATGAGCAGTTCTTC. This codes for CASSQDHASGGNNEQFF.

A remark on this clone: Other DNA sequences from this sample encode an identical CDR3 as well. CDR3 sequence reads: CASSIQTGMIGYTF. CDR3 nucleotides: TGTGCCAGTAGTATTCAGACAGGGATGATCGGCTACACCTTC. The chain employs TRBV19 and TRBJ1-2, with 7 bases aligning to TRBD1. CDR3 size: 14 residues. Germline V gives CDR1 LNHDA, CDR2 SQIVND (reference sequence). The J segment lost 8 bases and the V segment lost 3 bases, leaving 9 bases of the junction unmatched.

CDR3 region: CRPDTNYGYTF. The CDR3 nucleotides read TGCAGGCCTGACACCAACTATGGCTACACCTTC. V is TRBV20-1 and J is TRBJ1-2; no definite D call. CDR1 is DFQATT and CDR2 is SNEGSKA in the germline V gene (reference sequence). The CDR3 sequence is 11 residues long.

The chain recombines TRBV4-3 with TRBJ1-1; D is possibly TRBD1 (6 bases). This CDR3 region has 15 residues. V lost 0 bases to trimming and J lost 4 bases, with 12 bases between them. The germline gives CDR1 LGHNA, CDR2 YSLEER. The chain's CDR3 is CASSQERGGATEAFF. CDR3 sequence (DNA): TGCGCCAGCAGCCAAGAGAGGGGGGGGGCCACTGAAGCTTTCTTT.

The rearrangement joins TRBV7-3 to TRBJ2-1, with 10 bases aligning to TRBD2. Germline V gene lookup returns CDR1 SGHTA and CDR2 FQGTGA. V dropped 3 bases and J dropped 7; count of bases not matched to a gene: 6. The CDR3 is 15 amino acids. The CDR3 sequence is CASSFSAGGSNEQFF. The CDR3 DNA sequence: TGTGCCAGCAGCTTCTCAGCGGGGGGGTCTAATGAGCAGTTCTTC.

DNA of the CDR3: TGTGCCAGCTCACCAGGAGTGGCAAGGCCCTCCTATGGCTACACCTTC. Encoded protein: CASSPGVARPSYGYTF. The V gene is TRBV18, the J gene TRBJ1-2, with unresolved D. The CDR3 is 16 residues long. The V and J ends lost 2 bases and 4 bases respectively, with 17 bases between them. The germline CDR1 and CDR2 sequences are KGHSH and LQKENI.

This clone has only one observation. The rearrangement links TRBV6-2 or TRBV6-3 to TRBJ1-4, with 9 bases identical to TRBD1. CDR3 length equals 14 residues. Trimming took 5 bases from V and 10 from J; bases not matched to a gene: 8. Per the germline V gene, CDR1 is MNHEY and CDR2 is SVGEGT. The CDR3 sequence: CASSDPRQGGKLFF. DNA for the CDR3: TGTGCCAGCAGTGACCCGCGACAGGGGGGAAAACTGTTTTTT.

This clone has just one count. J is TRBJ2-5 and V is TRBV10-2; D possibly corresponds to TRBD1 (5 bases). CDR1 and CDR2 from the germline V gene are WSHSY and SAAADI. V gave up 6 bases and J gave up 5 bases, with 10 bases separating them. CDR3 size: 12 residues. CDR3 residues: CASSRAGETQYF. Written as DNA, the CDR3 is TGCGCCAGCAGCCGCGCAGGGGAGACCCAGTACTTC.

The sample holds a few counts of this clone. The chain joins TRBV6-4 to TRBJ2-3; 11 bases match TRBD2. After removal of 5 bases from V and 4 bases from J, the junction contained 5 bases not matched to a gene. Per germline, CDR1 MRHNA and CDR2 SNTAGT. This CDR3 spans 15 amino acids. CDR3 in amino acids: CASSLAGGRADTQYF. The CDR3 coding sequence is TGTGCCAGCAGTTTAGCGGGGGGGCGCGCAGATACGCAGTATTTT.

V gene TRBV3-1 (or the pseudogene TRBV3-2) combines with J gene TRBJ2-2; perhaps TRBD1 as D (5 bases). The CDR3 length is 17 residues. Between the trimmed V and J ends, which lost 4 bases and 6 bases, there was a span of 21 bases. Germline CDR1 and CDR2: LGHDT and YNNKEL (reference sequence). CDR3 nucleotides: TGTGCCAGCAGCCCCACGGCAGGGTCCGATTCTCCCGGGGAGCTGTTTTTT. This codes for CASSPTAGSDSPGELFF.

The V call is TRBV4-1, the J call TRBJ2-1; TRBD1 might be the D (6 bases). CDR1 is MGHRA, CDR2 YSYEKL, per germline. Trimming cost V 2 bases and J 6 bases, with 11 bases left between them. CDR3 length: 14 amino acids. The DNA for the CDR3 is TGCGCCAGCAGCCAACAACAGGGTGGCAATGAGCAGTTCTTC. Amino acids: CASSQQQGGNEQFF.

This clone was counted only a few times. The chain couples TRBV5-1 to TRBJ2-7; 7 nucleotides align to TRBD2. The CDR3 consists of 14 residues. V dropped 4 bases and J dropped 0; count of bases not matched to a gene: 4. Germline-derived CDR1 and CDR2 are SGHRS and YFSETQ. The CDR3 sequence is CASSRGDGSYEQYF. The CDR3 nucleotides are TGCGCCAGCAGCCGGGGGGACGGCTCCTACGAGCAGTACTTC.

This chain joins TRBV29-1 and TRBJ2-5; 7 positions agree with TRBD2. The CDR3 has 14 amino acids. J lost 3 bases, V lost 6 bases, and 10 bases had no gene match. From germline, CDR1 is SQVTM and CDR2 ANQGSEA. Written as DNA, the CDR3 is TGCAGCGTGTCGAACCGGGAGGTAAAAGAGACCCAGTACTTC. Protein product: CSVSNREVKETQYF.

V and J are TRBV27 and TRBJ2-3; no clear D gene. The CDR3 loop spans 12 amino acids. The V end was cut by 5 bases, the J end by 0 bases, with 3 bases between. Germline V lookup: CDR1 MNHEY, CDR2 SMNVEV (reference sequence). The CDR3 DNA is TGTGCCAGCAGTCCTAGCACAGATACGCAGTATTTT. It translates to CASSPSTDTQYF.

The V gene is TRBV3-1 (or the pseudogene TRBV3-2), the J gene TRBJ2-3, with D maybe TRBD1 (5 bases). The V gene's germline CDR1 is LGHDT and CDR2 YNNKEL (reference sequence). V gave up 0 bases and J gave up 0 bases, with 10 bases separating them. The CDR3 is made up of 16 amino acids. The CDR3 loop is CASSQDRVGSTDTQYF. The CDR3 DNA is TGTGCCAGCAGCCAAGACAGGGTCGGGAGCACAGATACGCAGTATTTT.

The chain recombines TRBV9 with TRBJ1-3, with D hard to call. The CDR3 sequence is 17 residues long. Germline values: CDR1 SGDLS, CDR2 YYNGEE. The V end lost 2 bases, the J end lost 8 bases, and 23 bases lay between the germline ends. CDR3 bases: TGTGCCAGCAGCGTCGGGGTGCGGGCTCCCTCTGAGGACACCATATATTTT. This sequence encodes CASSVGVRAPSEDTIYF.

The V and J genes are TRBV3-1 (or the pseudogene TRBV3-2) and TRBJ2-1; TRBD1 might be the D (7 bases). The CDR3 totals 13 residues. Germline V gives CDR1 LGHDT, CDR2 YNNKEL (reference sequence). Trimming cost V 1 base and J 11 bases, with 12 bases left between them. This CDR3 is CASSQGSGGKQFF. CDR3 nucleotides: TGTGCCAGCAGCCAAGGGTCAGGGGGGAAGCAGTTCTTC.

The CDR3 region has the DNA TGTGCCAGCAGTTACTCTTCCAGAAACTATGGCTACACCTTC. Residues: CASSYSSRNYGYTF. The chain uses TRBV6-5 and TRBJ1-2; D not resolved. V was clipped by 0 bases and J by 2 bases, with 7 bases between them. This CDR3 spans 14 amino acids. The germline gives CDR1 MNHEY, CDR2 SVGAGI.

The gene calls are TRBV29-1 and TRBJ2-3, with 9 nucleotides matching TRBD2. J was trimmed by 2 bases and V by 6 bases; bases with no gene match: 9. The length of the CDR3 is 15 residues. CDR1 is SQVTM, CDR2 ANQGSEA, per germline. The CDR3 region is CSVRRSGGNTDTQYF. As DNA, the CDR3 is TGCAGCGTGAGGAGGAGCGGGGGGAACACAGATACGCAGTATTTT.

V is TRBV6-1 and J is TRBJ2-1; TRBD2 matches at 11 bases. Trimming at V came to 4 bases and at J to 9 bases, leaving 11 bases not matched to a gene. The germline V gene encodes CDR1 MNHNS and CDR2 SASEGT. There are 16 residues in the CDR3. The CDR3 protein is CASSGLAGNNRGEQFF. CDR3 sequence (DNA): TGTGCCAGCAGTGGACTAGCGGGAAACAACCGGGGTGAGCAGTTCTTC.